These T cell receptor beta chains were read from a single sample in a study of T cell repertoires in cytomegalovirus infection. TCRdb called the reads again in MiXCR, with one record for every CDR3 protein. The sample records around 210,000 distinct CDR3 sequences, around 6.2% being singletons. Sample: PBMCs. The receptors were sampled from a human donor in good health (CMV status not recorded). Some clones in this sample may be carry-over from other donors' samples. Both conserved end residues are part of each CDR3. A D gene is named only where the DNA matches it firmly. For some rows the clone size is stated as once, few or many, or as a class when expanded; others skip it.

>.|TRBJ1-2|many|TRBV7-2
CASSSGANYGYTF
TGTGCCAGCAGCTCCGGAGCTAACTATGGCTACACCTTC
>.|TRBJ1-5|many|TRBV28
CASSLPSNQPQHF
TGTGCCAGCAGTTTACCGAGCAATCAGCCCCAGCATTTT
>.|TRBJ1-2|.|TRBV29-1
CSSSPGRDYGYTF
TGCAGCTCTTCCCCCGGGAGGGATTATGGCTACACCTTC
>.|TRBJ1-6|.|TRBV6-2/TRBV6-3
CASSYGITYNSPLHF
TGTGCCAGCAGTTACGGGATCACCTATAATTCACCCCTCCACTTT
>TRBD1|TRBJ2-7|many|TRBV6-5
CASSSTGAGYEQYF
TGTGCCAGCAGTTCGACAGGGGCAGGGTACGAGCAGTACTTC
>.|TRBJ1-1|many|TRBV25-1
CASRFTANTEAFF
TGTGCCAGCAGATTCACAGCGAACACTGAAGCTTTCTTT
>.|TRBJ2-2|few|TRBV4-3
CASSQDVAGQNTGELFF
TGCGCCAGCAGCCAAGATGTAGCAGGGCAGAACACCGGGGAGCTGTTTTTT
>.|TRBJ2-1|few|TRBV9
CASSPDPRGADNEQFF
TGTGCCAGCAGCCCAGACCCACGGGGGGCGGACAATGAGCAGTTCTTC
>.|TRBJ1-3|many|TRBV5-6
CASSLGSSGNTIYF
TGTGCCAGCAGCTTAGGGAGCTCTGGAAACACCATATATTTT
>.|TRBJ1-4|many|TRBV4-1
CASGPRPGLNEKLFF
TGCGCCAGCGGACCCCGGCCGGGCCTTAATGAAAAACTGTTTTTT
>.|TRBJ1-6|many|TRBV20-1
CSAINGDSPLHF
TGCAGTGCTATAAATGGGGATTCACCCCTCCACTTT
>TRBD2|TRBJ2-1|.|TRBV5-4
CASSFPAGDGGEQFF
TGTGCCAGCAGCTTTCCAGCGGGAGACGGGGGAGAGCAGTTCTTC
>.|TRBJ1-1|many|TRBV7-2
CASRPPVTNTEAFF
TGTGCCAGCAGGCCTCCCGTAACGAACACTGAAGCTTTCTTT
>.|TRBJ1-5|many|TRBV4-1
CASSPLMGNQPQHF
TGCGCCAGCAGCCCTCTGATGGGCAATCAGCCCCAGCATTTT
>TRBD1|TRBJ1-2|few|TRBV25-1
CASRGQGATGYTF
TGTGCCAGCCGCGGACAGGGGGCGACTGGCTACACCTTC
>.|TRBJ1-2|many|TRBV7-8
CASSLALFWVDKANYGYTF
TGTGCCAGCAGCTTAGCGCTCTTCTGGGTGGACAAGGCTAACTATGGCTACACCTTC
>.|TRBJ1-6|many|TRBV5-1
CASSLDGPSLNSPLHF
TGCGCCAGCAGCTTGGACGGACCCAGCCTAAATTCACCCCTCCACTTT
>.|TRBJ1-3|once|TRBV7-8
CASSLDVNTIYF
TGTGCCAGCAGCTTAGACGTGAACACCATATATTTT
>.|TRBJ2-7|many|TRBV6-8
CASSSARGSNEQYF
TGTGCCAGCAGTTCCGCCAGGGGTTCAAACGAGCAGTACTTC
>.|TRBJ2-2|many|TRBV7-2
CASSRSAGQRTNTGELFF
TGTGCCAGCAGCCGATCAGCGGGCCAACGGACTAACACCGGGGAGCTGTTTTTT
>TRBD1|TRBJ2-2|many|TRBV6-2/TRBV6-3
CASSKGDRVSNTGELFF
TGTGCCAGCAGTAAGGGAGACAGGGTTTCGAACACCGGGGAGCTGTTTTTT
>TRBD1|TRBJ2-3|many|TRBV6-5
CASSYSFSRGPGDTQYF
TGTGCCAGCAGTTACTCGTTCTCCAGGGGGCCGGGAGATACGCAGTATTTT
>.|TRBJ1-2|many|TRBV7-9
CASSFASRPYGYTF
TGTGCCAGCAGCTTTGCGTCTCGACCCTATGGCTACACCTTC
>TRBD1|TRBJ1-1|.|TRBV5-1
CASSWISGTANTEAFF
TGCGCCAGCAGCTGGATTTCCGGGACAGCGAACACTGAAGCTTTCTTT
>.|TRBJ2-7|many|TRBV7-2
CASSLGTAAPYEQYF
TGTGCCAGCAGCTTAGGGACAGCGGCCCCCTACGAGCAGTACTTC
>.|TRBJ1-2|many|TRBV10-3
CAISESGGNYGYTF
TGTGCCATCAGTGAGTCCGGGGGGAACTATGGCTACACCTTC
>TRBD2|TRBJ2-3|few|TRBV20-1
CSASASGTDTQYF
TGCAGTGCTAGTGCTAGCGGAACAGATACGCAGTATTTT
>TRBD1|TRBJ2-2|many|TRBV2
CASSEGRDRVLFF
TGTGCCAGCAGTGAAGGACGGGACAGGGTTTTGTTTTTT
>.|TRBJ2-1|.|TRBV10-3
CAIIISSSYNEQFF
TGTGCCATCATCATTAGCAGCTCCTACAATGAGCAGTTCTTC
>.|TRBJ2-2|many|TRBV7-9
CASSPRVQSPNTGELFF
TGTGCCAGCAGCCCCCGAGTCCAGTCCCCGAACACCGGGGAGCTGTTTTTT